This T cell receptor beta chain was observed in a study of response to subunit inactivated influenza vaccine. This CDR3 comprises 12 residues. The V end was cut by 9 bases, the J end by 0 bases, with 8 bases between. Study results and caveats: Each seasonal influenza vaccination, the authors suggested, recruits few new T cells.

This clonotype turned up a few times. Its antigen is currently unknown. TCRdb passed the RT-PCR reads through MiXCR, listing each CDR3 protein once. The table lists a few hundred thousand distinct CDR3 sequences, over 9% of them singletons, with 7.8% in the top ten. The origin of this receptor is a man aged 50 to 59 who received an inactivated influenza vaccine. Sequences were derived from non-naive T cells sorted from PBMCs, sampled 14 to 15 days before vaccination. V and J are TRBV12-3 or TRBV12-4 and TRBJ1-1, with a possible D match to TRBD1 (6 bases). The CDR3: CASRTVNTEAFF. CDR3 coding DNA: TGTGCCAGTAGGACAGTGAACACTGAAGCTTTCTTT.